This is a list of T cell receptor beta chains from one sample in a study of identical twins. Using its own MiXCR run on the 5' RACE reads, TCRdb lists one record per CDR3 protein. The profile shows some 500,000 distinct CDR3 sequences, about 20% of them singletons. In addition, the sample was reused for a study of T cells expressing NK-cell markers.

Sequencing input: CD4+ T cells sorted from blood. The receptor set was obtained from a woman in her late teens or twenties in good health. Both conserved end residues are part of each CDR3.

V | CDR3
TRBV5-1 | CASSLEYRGPSTDTQYF
TRBV20-1 | CSARTTGWQPQHF
TRBV4-2 | CASSSSTGQGKSYTF
TRBV20-1 | CSARVADRYGYTF
TRBV20-1 | CSAATGPSEQYF
TRBV9 | CASSAFPGPRGTEAFF
TRBV18 | CASSPLGTRANNEQFF
TRBV5-1 | CASSLSSGTRKNTGELFF
TRBV7-9 | CASSPYGGLGYGYTF
TRBV27 | CASSPHPSYNEQFF
TRBV6-2/TRBV6-3 | CASASEGLYNEQFF